These 2 T cell receptor beta chains share one sample of origin, sequenced in a study of blood T cells in healthy people across ages. Combining a sample-barcoded 5' primer with a J-beta primer mix, a second PCR ran for about 6 to 12 cycles. Each CDR3 protein gets one entry after TCRdb re-called the 5' RACE reads with MiXCR. In the table there are roughly 1,000,000 distinct CDR3 sequences, about 25% of which are singletons. These data also formed part of another study, on T cells of mothers and their children.

Sequenced material: blood. These receptors originate from a girl between 2 and 10 years old in good health.

The J gene is TRBJ1-3, the V gene TRBV5-1, with a weak D call TRBD1 (5 bases). Germline lookup yields CDR1 SGHRS and CDR2 YFSETQ. The CDR3 contains 15 residues. V dropped 0 bases and J dropped 4 bases, with 11 bases sitting between them. CDR3 residues: CASSLAEGLGNTIYF. The CDR3 DNA sequence: TGCGCCAGCAGCTTGGCCGAGGGGCTGGGAAACACCATATATTTT.

The sample holds a few counts of this clonotype. The germline gene is not matched at one end of the junction; a read error may be the cause. The CDR3 bases are TGTGCCAGCAGCCCTGGACTAGCGGCCTCGGGGAATGAGCAGCTCTTC. Protein sequence: CASSPGLAASGNEQLF. The rearrangement links TRBV9 to TRBJ2-1; 10 nucleotides agree with TRBD2. Germline V lookup: CDR1 SGDLS, CDR2 YYNGEE. This CDR3 is built from 16 residues.